A single sample is the source of the 27 T cell receptor beta chains below, sequenced in a study of Ad26.COV2.S vaccination and SARS-CoV-2 variants. Libraries were prepared by immunoSEQ multiplex PCR; TCRdb keeps only in-frame clonotypes and omits some of them. The data hold 350,000 to 450,000 clones, with approximately 90% observed a single time. Stated treatment: about 20 received Ad26.COV2.S at low or high dose, single or two shots; about 5 received placebo; per-sample allocation not given. At day 63 after the first vaccine or placebo injection, samples were drawn. Sequences were derived from peripheral blood, sampled in a trial of Ad26.COV2.S vaccine versus placebo. All receptors come from a person aged 18 to 59 who received the Ad26.COV2.S COVID-19 vaccine or a placebo.

The chain is built from TRBV18 and TRBJ2-3, with no clear D. Trimming shortened V by 1 base and J by 0 bases, and 8 bases separated the two germline ends. The CDR3 runs 15 residues. The germline gives CDR1 KGHSH, CDR2 LQKENI. The CDR3 region is CASSPRAASTDTQYF. The DNA for the CDR3 is TGTGCCAGCTCACCACGGGCAGCCAGCACAGATACGCAGTATTTT.

This rearrangement joins TRBV7-3 to TRBJ2-5, with D hard to call. This CDR3 is 13 amino acids long. Germline-derived CDR1 and CDR2 are SGHTA and FQGTGA. The V end was cut by 1 base, the J end by 5 bases, with 8 bases between. The CDR3 coding sequence is TGTGCCAGCAGCTTAAGTCACTCGGAGACCCAGTACTTC. Its translation is CASSLSHSETQYF.

CDR3 amino acids: CASRQGQGKGNGYTF. DNA for the CDR3: TGTGCCAGCAGGCAGGGACAGGGAAAAGGAAATGGCTACACCTTC. The chain combines TRBV27 with TRBJ1-2, with 9 nucleotides matching TRBD1. The CDR3 totals 15 residues. The ends lost 6 bases at V and 6 bases at J; junction bases unmatched: 11. Germline V gene lookup returns CDR1 MNHEY and CDR2 SMNVEV (reference sequence).

The J gene is TRBJ1-3, the V gene TRBV5-5, with a tentative D call TRBD1 (6 bases). In germline, CDR1 is SGHKS, CDR2 YYEKEE (reference sequence). The length of the CDR3 is 17 residues. Deletions cut 4 bases from V and 0 bases from J, with 17 bases between. The CDR3 is CASSPSSRGLSGNTIYF. DNA for the CDR3: TGTGCCAGCAGCCCGAGTAGCCGGGGGCTCTCTGGAAACACCATATATTTT. The full variable domain, completed using reference TRBV5-5 and TRBJ1-3, is DAGVTQSPTHLIKTRGQQVTLRCSPISGHKSVSWYQQVLGQGPQFIFQYYEKEERGRGNFPDRFSARQFPNYSSELNVNALLLGDSALYLCASSPSSRGLSGNTIYFGEGSWLTVV.

The J gene is TRBJ2-3, the V gene TRBV7-3, with 14 bases matching TRBD2. The V gene end was trimmed by 5 bases and the J gene end by 6 bases; junction bases not matched to a gene: 4. The CDR3 runs 15 residues. Germline V CDR1 and CDR2: SGHTA, FQGTGA. In DNA, the CDR3 is TGTGCCAGCAGCCCGACTAGCGGGAGGGGCGATACGCAGTATTTT. Translating it yields CASSPTSGRGDTQYF.

The CDR3 sequence is CASSLTEKGAVAEQYF. CDR3 bases: TGTGCCAGCAGCTTAACGGAAAAGGGTGCAGTCGCCGAGCAGTACTTC. V gene TRBV7-2 combines with J gene TRBJ2-7; D call uncertain. There are 16 residues in the CDR3. CDR1 and CDR2 from the germline V gene are SGHTA and FQGNSA. Trimming cost V 2 bases and J 6 bases, with 20 bases left between them. The full variable domain, completed using reference TRBV7-2 and TRBJ2-7, is GAGVSQSPSNKVTEKGKDVELRCDPISGHTALYWYRQSLGQGLEFLIYFQGNSAPDKSGLPSDRFSAERTGGSVSTLTIQRTQQEDSAVYLCASSLTEKGAVAEQYFGPGTRLTVT.

To note about this clone: The sample contains more than one DNA sequence encoding this CDR3. The chain joins TRBV4-3 to TRBJ2-5; perhaps TRBD1 as D (6 bases). This CDR3 has 13 amino acids. V dropped 0 bases and J dropped 5 bases, with 7 bases sitting between them. CDR1 and CDR2 (germline): LGHNA, YSLEER. The CDR3 nucleotides are TGCGCCAGCAGCCAAGATAGGGGGGAGACCCAGTACTTC. Its protein is CASSQDRGETQYF.

As for this clone: This specimen includes other DNA sequences encoding the same CDR3. The chain combines TRBV28 with TRBJ2-3, with a possible D match to TRBD2 (5 bases). The CDR3 covers 13 residues. Trimming took 6 bases from V and 6 from J, leaving 13 bases between them. Per the germline V gene, CDR1 is MDHEN and CDR2 is SYDVKM. CDR3 sequence (DNA): TGTGCCAGCAGGGACGGAGGAACGGATACGCAGTATTTT. Encoded protein: CASRDGGTDTQYF.

This clone was seen once. The gene calls are TRBV28 and TRBJ1-2, with D tentatively TRBD1 (5 bases). Trimming took off 8 bases at V and 2 bases at J, with 15 bases between the two ends. In germline, CDR1 is MDHEN, CDR2 SYDVKM. There are 14 residues in the CDR3. The CDR3 nucleotides are TGTGCCAGCTCCGGGGCAGGGAACAACTATGGCTACACCTTC. This translates into CASSGAGNNYGYTF.

The chain recombines TRBV9 with TRBJ2-2; D not certain. The CDR3 sequence is 12 residues long. CDR1 and CDR2 (germline): SGDLS, YYNGEE. Trimming took 1 base from V and 6 from J, leaving 4 bases between them. This chain's CDR3 is CASSVRSGELFF. The CDR3 DNA sequence: TGTGCCAGCAGCGTAAGGTCCGGGGAGCTGTTTTTT.

The chain carries TRBV6-5 and TRBJ2-1; TRBD2 is a possible D gene (5 bases). This CDR3 region has 13 residues. Germline V CDR1 and CDR2: MNHEY, SVGAGI. The germline V and J ends were trimmed by 8 bases and 2 bases, with 10 bases remaining between them. CDR3 sequence (DNA): TGTGCCAGCCCCGGGATTACCTACAATGAGCAGTTCTTC. Translated, it gives CASPGITYNEQFF.

The chain carries TRBV19 and TRBJ1-5; D uncertain. Germline V gene sequence: CDR1 LNHDA, CDR2 SQIVND (reference sequence). The CDR3 consists of 12 residues. V gave up 5 bases and J gave up 6 bases, with 8 bases separating them. CDR3 protein: CASSFNGQPQHF. DNA of the CDR3: TGTGCCAGTAGTTTTAACGGTCAGCCCCAGCATTTT.

This chain uses TRBV27 with TRBJ2-1; no reliable D call. This CDR3 has 15 residues. The germline V gene has CDR1 MNHEY and CDR2 SMNVEV (reference sequence). V lost 0 bases to trimming and J lost 4 bases, with 10 bases between them. CDR3 loop: CASSLSPTQYNEQFF. Here the CDR3 DNA reads TGTGCCAGCAGTTTATCTCCCACACAGTACAATGAGCAGTTCTTC.

J is TRBJ2-1 and V is TRBV30; no clear D. The germline V gene encodes CDR1 GTSNPN and CDR2 SVGIG (reference sequence). The CDR3 totals 13 residues. Trimming shortened V by 5 bases and J by 4 bases, and 12 bases separated the two germline ends. CDR3: CAWGSSRYNEQFF. The CDR3 DNA is TGTGCCTGGGGATCCTCTAGATACAATGAGCAGTTCTTC.

V and J are TRBV27 and TRBJ2-5, with a tentative D call TRBD2 (5 bases). Deletions cut 2 bases from V and 3 bases from J, with 13 bases between. CDR3 length: 15 amino acids. Per the germline V gene, CDR1 is MNHEY and CDR2 is SMNVEV (reference sequence). CDR3 sequence (DNA): TGTGCCAGCAGTTTAAGCGGAGCCGGTAAAGAGACCCAGTACTTC. This translates into CASSLSGAGKETQYF.

This rearrangement joins TRBV7-8 to TRBJ1-4; TRBD1 aligns across 12 bases. With 4 bases clipped from V and 7 bases from J, the junction kept 19 bases outside the gene matches. Germline lookup yields CDR1 SGHVS and CDR2 FQNEAQ. The CDR3 runs to 20 residues. CDR3 loop: CASSSFRFPGQGARGEKLFF. CDR3 DNA sequence: TGTGCCAGCAGCTCGTTCCGATTTCCGGGACAGGGGGCGCGAGGTGAAAAACTGTTTTTT.

This clone was detected only once. The chain recombines TRBV9 with TRBJ2-1, with D hard to call. This CDR3 region has 16 residues. In germline, CDR1 is SGDLS, CDR2 YYNGEE. V lost 2 bases and J 0 bases, leaving 12 bases between the germline ends. CDR3 sequence reads: CASSVLPSGSYNEQFF. The DNA of the CDR3 is TGTGCCAGCAGCGTTCTCCCCTCAGGCTCCTACAATGAGCAGTTCTTC.

The genes are TRBV3-1 (or the pseudogene TRBV3-2) and TRBJ2-1, with D maybe TRBD2 (6 bases). The CDR3 is 17 amino acids. CDR1 LGHDT and CDR2 YNNKEL come from the germline V gene (reference sequence). V shed 4 bases and J shed 4 bases, with 20 bases lying between them. This CDR3 is CASSLGRGSISYNEQFF. CDR3 DNA: TGTGCCAGCAGCCTCGGTCGGGGGTCTATCTCGTACAATGAGCAGTTCTTC.

This clone appeared a single time. The rearrangement links TRBV9 to TRBJ2-2; 8 bases map to TRBD1. Trimming at V came to 1 base and at J to 5 bases, leaving 4 bases not matched to a gene. Germline lookup yields CDR1 SGDLS and CDR2 YYNGEE. This CDR3 is 15 amino acids long. CDR3: CASSVQGARTGELFF. CDR3 in DNA: TGTGCCAGCAGCGTACAGGGGGCGCGGACCGGGGAGCTGTTTTTT.

The V and J genes are TRBV25-1 and TRBJ2-7; tentatively, D is TRBD1 or TRBD2 (6 bases each). Germline CDR1 reads MGHDK; CDR2 reads SYGVNS. CDR3 size: 14 residues. The V gene lost 7 bases and the J gene lost 6 bases, with 19 bases spanning the gap. The CDR3 nucleotides read TGTGCCAGCAAACAGGGAGGAAGAGGAGCCGAGCAGTACTTC. This sequence encodes CASKQGGRGAEQYF.

The rearrangement links TRBV6-5 to TRBJ1-1; TRBD1 matches at 9 bases. CDR3 length equals 16 residues. Germline values: CDR1 MNHEY, CDR2 SVGAGI. Trimming at V came to 0 bases and at J to 5 bases, leaving 7 bases not matched to a gene. The CDR3 loop is CASSYSAGQGRTEAFF. The CDR3 region has the DNA TGTGCCAGCAGTTACTCGGCGGGACAGGGACGGACTGAAGCTTTCTTT.

The V call is TRBV11-2, the J call TRBJ1-2; TRBD1 matches at 8 bases. The CDR3 covers 14 residues. Losses at the gene ends were 5 bases for V and 5 bases for J; bases not matched to a gene: 7. The germline gives CDR1 SGHAT, CDR2 FQNNGV. CDR3 nucleotides: TGTGCCAGCAGCCCTGGACAGGGCTCATATGGCTACACCTTC. Translation gives CASSPGQGSYGYTF.

The gene calls are TRBV5-5 and TRBJ2-3, with D possibly TRBD2 on 6 matching bases. The CDR3 totals 11 residues. Trimming cost V 5 bases and J 6 bases, with 7 bases left between them. Germline-derived CDR1 and CDR2 are SGHKS and YYEKEE (reference sequence). CDR3 DNA sequence: TGTGCCAGCAGGGAGGGGGATACGCAGTATTTT. This translates into CASREGDTQYF.

The chain recombines TRBV7-9 with TRBJ2-7; tentatively, D is TRBD2 (6 bases). In germline, CDR1 is SEHNR, CDR2 FQNEAQ (reference sequence). The CDR3 sequence is 18 residues long. Deletions cut 1 base from V and 4 bases from J, with 23 bases between. The CDR3 bases are TGTGCCAGCAGCTTAGGCGGTGTTGGGGGGAGGTCGTCTTACGAGCAGTACTTC. Protein: CASSLGGVGGRSSYEQYF.

This rearrangement joins TRBV9 to TRBJ2-2, with D hard to call. Between the trimmed V and J ends, which lost 0 bases and 1 base, there was a span of 10 bases. The CDR3 consists of 16 residues. Germline V gene lookup returns CDR1 SGDLS and CDR2 YYNGEE. The CDR3 region is CASSVDLLENTGELFF. CDR3 sequence (DNA): TGTGCCAGCAGCGTAGATCTCCTAGAGAACACCGGGGAGCTGTTTTTT.

In nucleotides, the CDR3 is TGTGCCAGCAGTCCTATACGACAGGGGCTCTATGGCTACACCTTC. Protein product: CASSPIRQGLYGYTF. The rearrangement joins TRBV28 to TRBJ1-2; 8 nucleotides line up with TRBD1. V was clipped by 5 bases and J by 4 bases; unmatched bases: 9. Germline assignment: CDR1 MDHEN and CDR2 SYDVKM. CDR3 length equals 15 residues.

The J gene is TRBJ2-3, the V gene TRBV5-1; maybe TRBD1 (5 bases). V was shortened by 7 bases and J by 0 bases, with 15 bases between the two germline ends. Germline CDR1 is SGHRS and CDR2 is YFSETQ. The CDR3 is 15 residues long. CDR3: CASGQGGKSTDTQYF. Written as DNA, the CDR3 is TGCGCCAGCGGACAAGGTGGGAAAAGCACAGATACGCAGTATTTT.